The rows below give T cell receptor beta chains drawn from one sample of a study of blood T cell repertoires in COVID-19. Produced via immunoSEQ multiplex PCR; TCRdb's table is partial and in-frame only. The profile covers about 260,000 clones, with roughly 86% appearing a single time and approximately 9.7% taken by the ten largest. Sequenced material: peripheral blood. All receptors come from a man aged 40-49 years with active or convalescent COVID-19. The conserved cysteine and the conserved F or W are not part of the CDR3 here. Fields, in order: CDR3 protein, V gene, J gene.

CDR3aa: ASSADSAHGQPQH; v_gene: TRBV9; j_gene: TRBJ1-5
CDR3aa: ASSTPLAGGPTYNEQF; v_gene: TRBV5-1; j_gene: TRBJ2-1
CDR3aa: ASSQDYPGTSEAF; v_gene: TRBV3-1/TRBV3-2; j_gene: TRBJ1-1
CDR3aa: ASSSSGGGEQY; v_gene: TRBV7-3; j_gene: TRBJ2-7
CDR3aa: AWRARDRSYEQY; v_gene: TRBV30; j_gene: TRBJ2-7
CDR3aa: ASSVAPGSAYEQY; v_gene: TRBV9; j_gene: TRBJ2-7
CDR3aa: ASSLPGQGGSGANVLT; v_gene: TRBV27; j_gene: TRBJ2-6
CDR3aa: ASSQGQESYGYT; v_gene: TRBV18; j_gene: TRBJ1-2
CDR3aa: ASADSVLGKNQPQH; v_gene: TRBV7-9; j_gene: TRBJ1-5
CDR3aa: ASSLTQNSPLH; v_gene: TRBV7-9; j_gene: TRBJ1-6
CDR3aa: ASSQGRGGHESYT; v_gene: TRBV27; j_gene: TRBJ1-2
CDR3aa: ASSFRGSSSEKLF; v_gene: TRBV5-6; j_gene: TRBJ1-4
CDR3aa: SVRPTGTGSPRDGYT; v_gene: TRBV29-1; j_gene: TRBJ1-2
CDR3aa: ASSLGTSGSLVTEQF; v_gene: TRBV7-3; j_gene: TRBJ2-1
CDR3aa: ASSYGNQPQH; v_gene: TRBV19; j_gene: TRBJ1-5
CDR3aa: ASSVGTSDEQF; v_gene: TRBV9; j_gene: TRBJ2-1
CDR3aa: ASSPHRAGELF; v_gene: TRBV19; j_gene: TRBJ2-2
CDR3aa: ASRQGFAEAF; v_gene: TRBV19; j_gene: TRBJ1-1
CDR3aa: ASSPDRGNGYT; v_gene: TRBV7-9; j_gene: TRBJ1-2
CDR3aa: AWSIEWQGAGGYT; v_gene: TRBV30; j_gene: TRBJ1-2
CDR3aa: ASSSGGPGNTIY; v_gene: TRBV5-6; j_gene: TRBJ1-3
CDR3aa: ASSPGHTNTGELF; v_gene: TRBV11-1; j_gene: TRBJ2-2
CDR3aa: ASSPLAGVTDTQY; v_gene: TRBV7-3; j_gene: TRBJ2-3
CDR3aa: ASSPRTGANQPQH; v_gene: TRBV3-1/TRBV3-2; j_gene: TRBJ1-5
CDR3aa: ASSATSGTGELF; v_gene: TRBV9; j_gene: TRBJ2-2
CDR3aa: ASRPTGLGTDTQY; v_gene: TRBV14; j_gene: TRBJ2-3
CDR3aa: ASSPQGSDTQY; v_gene: TRBV5-4; j_gene: TRBJ2-3